This T cell receptor (beta chain) was sequenced in a study of read filtering for tumor transcriptome and immune sequencing. Germline loops: CDR1 LNHNV, CDR2 YYDKDF (reference sequence). V dropped 1 base and J dropped 5 bases, with 8 bases sitting between them. CDR3 size: 13 residues. From 350 to 500 ng of RNA, a library with molecular barcoded alpha/delta and beta/gamma adaptors was made. One entry per CDR3 protein results from TCRdb running MiXCR on the reads. The repertoire includes 25,000 to 35,000 distinct CDR3 sequences, roughly 20% of them detected once, and approximately 16% sits in the top ten.

V usage is TRBV15 and J usage is TRBJ1-1; D gene uncertain. The source of this sequence is a donor at least 40 years old with multiple myeloma. The sample consisted of a population of CD138-negative cells sorted from bone marrow. The CDR3 coding sequence is TGTGCCACCAGCAGAGTGGGGAGGACTGAAGCTTTCTTT. Encoded protein: CATSRVGRTEAFF.